This note documents a single TCR beta chain sequence. CDR3 size: 14 residues. Germline CDR1 and CDR2: MRHNA and SNTAGT. V gave up 6 bases and J gave up 8 bases; unmatched junction bases: 10. This entry belongs to a study of blood T cell repertoires in COVID-19. TCRdb's table, derived via immunoSEQ multiplex PCR, lists solely in-frame clones and lacks some. Of 200,000 to 300,000 clones in the sample, 83% were seen once. The rearrangement links TRBV6-4 to TRBJ1-2; 9 bases map to TRBD1. Sequencing was done on a sample of PBMCs or T cells enriched from blood (not recorded which). The clonotype comes from a woman between 40 and 50 years old who had been exposed to COVID-19. The CDR3 DNA is TGTGCCAGCAGCCTCGAACAGGGGGCGGGAGGCTACACCTTC. Amino acid sequence: CASSLEQGAGGYTF.